This T cell receptor (beta chain) was captured in a study of a mutant IDH1 vaccine in newly diagnosed glioma. The repertoire was sequenced with immunoSEQ multiplex PCR; TCRdb's copy has only in-frame clones and lacks some. Of approximately 67,000 clones listed, around 80% are singletons. The sample's time point: baseline, week 1 (first vaccination visit). Treatment denoted: pre-vaccination baseline after standard-of-care therapy. Germline V gives CDR1 SGHRS, CDR2 YFSETQ. This CDR3 has 15 residues. Trimming removed 2 bases from V and 0 bases from J, with 11 bases in between. The specimen was peripheral blood mononuclear cells (PBMCs), collected from a glioma patient treated with radiotherapy, temozolomide or both. The chain couples TRBV5-1 to TRBJ1-1, with a weak D call TRBD1 (5 bases). This TCR derives from a woman younger than 30 with glioma. Some clones in this sample may be carry-over from other donors' samples. CDR3 in DNA: TGCGCCAGCAGCTTAGACAGACCATTGAACACTGAAGCTTTCTTT. It specifies CASSLDRPLNTEAFF.